The source of this T cell receptor (beta chain) is a study of beta chain features in type 1 diabetes. On the study more broadly: The samples had approximately 100,000,000 sorted cells examined in all. General study results and limits: Among all four CD4+ subsets, Type 1 diabetes patients had TCRB CDR3s that were moderately but significantly shorter. HLA effects on TCRB rearrangement stayed unresolved here.

All of the isolated RNA was reverse transcribed, so expressed TCRB transcripts were sequenced. Libraries were prepared by immunoSEQ multiplex PCR; TCRdb keeps only in-frame clonotypes and omits some of them. Of tens of thousands of clones in the sample, about a third are singletons; the top ten hold approximately 0.46%. This clone was counted only a few times. No antigen is known for it. This CDR3 comprises 15 residues. The germline V gene has CDR1 GTSNPN and CDR2 SVGIG (reference sequence). Losses at the gene ends were 5 bases for V and 0 bases for J; bases not matched to a gene: 8. Purities over 98% were achieved in all sorted populations.

The receptor comes from a woman aged 18-29 years in good health. Specimen: stem cell memory CD4+ T cells from blood. This chain connects TRBV30 to TRBJ2-3, with 7 bases matching TRBD2. The CDR3 DNA reads TGTGCCTGGTCCCCAGCGGGGTCTAGCACAGATACGCAGTATTTT. It translates to CAWSPAGSSTDTQYF.